Each of the 14 T cell receptor beta chains below was sequenced from the same sample in a study of T cell responses to AZD1222 COVID-19 vaccine. Measured with immunoSEQ multiplex PCR; TCRdb has only the in-frame clones, and not every one. The data hold tens of thousands of clones, with roughly nine tenths observed a single time. The source was peripheral blood, collected on day 0 of AZD1222 vaccination. The receptors originated from an adult in good health.

This clone was picked up one time. The genes are TRBV3-1 (or the pseudogene TRBV3-2) and TRBJ2-2; D remains ambiguous. With 5 bases removed from V and 5 bases from J, the gap between germline ends came to 6 bases. This CDR3 has 12 residues. CDR1 and CDR2 (germline): LGHDT, YNNKEL (reference sequence). The chain's CDR3 is CASSSTTGELFF. In DNA, the CDR3 is TGTGCCAGCAGCTCGACGACCGGGGAGCTGTTTTTT.

The chain has TRBV5-8 and TRBJ1-5; 7 bases are a match to TRBD1. This CDR3 is built from 14 residues. Per the germline V gene, CDR1 is SGHTS and CDR2 is YDEGEE. The V gene end was trimmed by 6 bases and the J gene end by 6 bases; junction bases not matched to a gene: 9. The CDR3 nucleotides are TGTGCCAGCACCTTATACAGGGGTGGTCAGCCCCAGCATTTT. The encoded protein is CASTLYRGGQPQHF.

The rearrangement joins TRBV18 to TRBJ1-1, with 7 bases lining up with TRBD1. V lost 2 bases and J lost 1; bases outside the gene matches: 13. The length of the CDR3 is 18 residues. Looked up from germline, CDR1 is KGHSH and CDR2 is LQKENI. The chain's CDR3 is CASSPRRVEGAGNTEAFF. The CDR3, as DNA: TGTGCCAGCTCACCAAGGCGAGTTGAGGGGGCAGGGAACACTGAAGCTTTCTTT.

This chain connects TRBV7-2 to TRBJ2-3; no reliable D call. The CDR3 extends over 13 amino acids. The V gene lost 1 base and the J gene lost 4 bases, with 6 bases spanning the gap. Germline V gene sequence: CDR1 SGHTA, CDR2 FQGNSA. The CDR3 loop reads CASSLGWADTQYF. In nucleotides, the CDR3 is TGTGCCAGCAGCTTAGGGTGGGCAGATACGCAGTATTTT.

The chain links TRBV27 to TRBJ2-4, with D unclear. Germline V gene lookup returns CDR1 MNHEY and CDR2 SMNVEV (reference sequence). Trimming left V 5 bases short and J 1 base short, with 9 bases between. CDR3 length: 14 residues. The CDR3 region is CASSLGRAKNIQYF. The CDR3 DNA reads TGTGCCAGCAGTCTCGGCCGGGCCAAAAACATTCAGTACTTC.

The chain recombines TRBV5-1 with TRBJ2-2, with 7 bases that match TRBD1. The V gene's germline CDR1 is SGHRS and CDR2 YFSETQ. The CDR3 contains 15 residues. The V and J ends lost 4 bases and 2 bases, in that order; junction bases with no gene match: 5. DNA of the CDR3: TGCGCCAGCAGCCAGGGACAGAGTAACACCGGGGAGCTGTTTTTT. Amino acid sequence: CASSQGQSNTGELFF.

The chain has TRBV3-1 (or the pseudogene TRBV3-2) and TRBJ1-5; D is unclear. The CDR3 has 15 residues. With 0 bases removed from V and 0 bases from J, the gap between germline ends came to 6 bases. Germline values: CDR1 LGHDT, CDR2 YNNKEL (reference sequence). The CDR3 DNA reads TGTGCCAGCAGCCAAGAACCGGGTAGCAATCAGCCCCAGCATTTT. The encoded protein is CASSQEPGSNQPQHF.

The rearrangement joins TRBV27 to TRBJ1-1; D is unresolved. The CDR3 covers 13 residues. With 5 bases removed from V and 0 bases from J, the gap between germline ends came to 7 bases. Germline lookup yields CDR1 MNHEY and CDR2 SMNVEV (reference sequence). CDR3 residues: CASSRVLNTEAFF. DNA for the CDR3: TGTGCCAGCAGTCGAGTTTTGAACACTGAAGCTTTCTTT.

The J gene is TRBJ1-1, the V gene TRBV29-1, with a tentative D call TRBD1 (6 bases). Germline V gives CDR1 SQVTM, CDR2 ANQGSEA. Trimming took off 6 bases at V and 0 bases at J, with 14 bases between the two ends. This CDR3 comprises 14 residues. The CDR3 coding sequence is TGCAGCGTCGGTAGGACAGTAATGAACACTGAAGCTTTCTTT. Its translation: CSVGRTVMNTEAFF.

This clone was observed a single time. The V call is TRBV5-1, the J call TRBJ2-1, with 10 bases fitting TRBD1. Germline loops: CDR1 SGHRS, CDR2 YFSETQ. The CDR3 is 15 amino acids. Trimming took 4 bases from V and 4 from J; bases not matched to a gene: 5. Written as DNA, the CDR3 is TGCGCCAGCAGCCCGACAGGGGGCCGATACAATGAGCAGTTCTTC. Amino acids: CASSPTGGRYNEQFF.

The chain combines TRBV6-2 or TRBV6-3 with TRBJ2-6; tentatively, D is TRBD1 (6 bases). The V gene's germline CDR1 is MNHEY and CDR2 SVGEGT. The V end was cut by 5 bases, the J end by 4 bases, with 15 bases between. There are 16 residues in the CDR3. The CDR3 region has the DNA TGTGCCAGCAGTATAGGGGGTAGTTCCGGGGCCAACGTCCTGACTTTC. Translation gives CASSIGGSSGANVLTF.

The genes are TRBV6-5 and TRBJ2-5, with 7 nucleotides matching TRBD1. Losses at the gene ends were 0 bases for V and 1 base for J; bases not matched to a gene: 5. Germline values: CDR1 MNHEY, CDR2 SVGAGI. The CDR3 covers 16 residues. The CDR3 is CASSYSSRGRQETQYF. The CDR3, as DNA: TGTGCCAGCAGTTACTCGTCGAGGGGGCGCCAAGAGACCCAGTACTTC.

The chain joins TRBV11-2 to TRBJ1-5; 7 bases align to TRBD1. With V trimmed by 4 bases and J by 3 bases, 3 bases remained unmatched. This CDR3 comprises 14 residues. CDR1 and CDR2 from the germline V gene are SGHAT and FQNNGV. The CDR3 coding sequence is TGTGCCAGCAGCTCACAGGGGCCCAATCAGCCCCAGCATTTT. Amino acid sequence: CASSSQGPNQPQHF.

The rearrangement joins TRBV28 to TRBJ2-1; 8 positions agree with TRBD1. Per the germline V gene, CDR1 is MDHEN and CDR2 is SYDVKM. The CDR3 sequence is 13 residues long. Trimming took 9 bases from V and 7 from J; bases not matched to a gene: 8. CDR3 nucleotides: TGTGCCAGTTATGGACAGGGACTTAATGAGCAGTTCTTC. This sequence encodes CASYGQGLNEQFF.